This T cell receptor beta chain was sequenced in a study of early T cells in non-severe SARS-CoV-2 infection. Regarding the study as a whole: In VDJdb matching, anti-spike CD8 responses were favored while private and CD4 specificities went missing.

In its sample, this clonotype was seen many times. Its target is not known. Separate cDNA molecules each had unique molecular identifiers attached to them. TCRdb re-derived calls from the 5' RACE reads in MiXCR, one entry per CDR3 protein. There are just under 65,000 distinct CDR3 sequences in the sample; roughly 9% occur only once, and 13% lies in the top ten. The sample here was whole blood, taken at baseline. The clonotype comes from an adult who was a healthcare worker with PCR-confirmed SARS-CoV-2 infection or an uninfected control (not recorded which).

As DNA, the CDR3 is TGTGCCAGCAGTGTAGACAGGGCCAGCAATCAGCCCCAGCATTTT. Protein: CASSVDRASNQPQHF. This rearrangement joins TRBV2 to TRBJ1-5; 7 bases are a match to TRBD1. CDR1 SNHLY and CDR2 FYNNEI come from the germline V gene. The V segment lost 4 bases and the J segment 1 base; nucleotides outside the gene matches: 4. The CDR3 is 15 amino acids.